The clone carrying this T cell receptor (beta chain) has at least ten counts. Antigen unknown. The junction departs from germline at one end; a sequencing error may be responsible. This entry is derived from a study of blood T cells in healthy people across ages. General study findings and limits: With age, beta diversity per million T cells declined roughly linearly, significantly by approximately 40.

Together with a sample-barcoded 5' primer, a J-beta primer mix was included in a second PCR lasting roughly 6 to 12 cycles. TCRdb re-called the 5' RACE reads through MiXCR, storing one row per CDR3 protein. The table includes some 760,000 distinct CDR3 sequences, around 25% detected once. The CDR3 has 15 amino acids. The same data also went into a second study, on T cells of mothers and their children. That work states: Comparable shaping of TCR recombination output by thymic selection was observed in related and unrelated pairs.

The chain has TRBV12-3 or TRBV12-4 and TRBJ2-1; 10 positions match TRBD1. The clonotype originates from a boy between 10 and 17 years old in good health. Sequencing was carried out using blood. CDR3 amino acids: CASSLGQGAYNEQFF. CDR3 coding DNA: TGTGCCAGCAGCTTAGGACAGGGGGCCTACAATGAGCAGTTCTTC.